This entry concerns a single TCR beta chain. Its antigen is as yet unknown. CDR3 size: 17 residues. V gave up 2 bases and J gave up 0 bases; unmatched junction bases: 4. The germline CDR1 and CDR2 sequences are SGHTA and FQGNSA. This entry belongs to a study of CD8+ T cells in alopecia areata. On the study more broadly: Treatment comprised oral tofacitinib, 5 to 10 mg twice daily, in treated patients. Overall study results and limits: Compared with normal scalp, lesional scalp had higher clonality and more expanded CD8+ clones. Among the 100 top clones, expanded CD8+ clones, like scalp clonality, were significantly decreased by tofacitinib.

Treatment described: oral pan-JAK inhibitor, 5-10 mg twice daily. Reverse transcribed after extraction, RNA yielded cDNA as the sequencing template. Only in-frame clones appear in the TCRdb table, and some are missing; sequencing was by immunoSEQ multiplex PCR. Among 150,000 to 200,000 clones, approximately 50% were seen once, and the ten largest hold around a tenth. This clonotype originated in a human donor with alopecia areata. The V call is TRBV7-2, the J call TRBJ2-3, with 11 positions matching TRBD2. This material consisted of CD8+ T cells sorted from blood, taken between weeks 51 and 54, from a patient treated with tofacitinib. This CDR3 is CASSLPTSGASTDTQYF. CDR3 coding DNA: TGTGCCAGCAGCTTACCGACTAGCGGGGCTAGCACAGATACGCAGTATTTT.